The present TCR beta chain was sequenced within a study of blood T cell repertoires in COVID-19. Trimming left V 6 bases short and J 1 base short, with 13 bases between. CDR1 and CDR2 (germline): SGHNT, YYREEE (reference sequence). CDR3 size: 14 residues. Here immunoSEQ multiplex PCR was the method, and the copy in TCRdb shows in-frame clones only, minus some. The table shows 350,000 or so clones, with about 92% occurring only once. The sample holds one count of this clone. The rearrangement links TRBV5-4 to TRBJ1-2; D is possibly TRBD1 (6 bases). The receptor was isolated from an older woman with COVID-19, enrolled during active disease. The sample consisted of peripheral blood. The CDR3 bases are TGTGCCAGCACCGGCCAGGGGCTTAACTATGGCTACACCTTC. It codes for CASTGQGLNYGYTF.